The 23 T cell receptor beta chains presented below share a single source sample, sequenced in a study of Ad26.COV2.S vaccination and SARS-CoV-2 variants. Here immunoSEQ multiplex PCR was the method, and the copy in TCRdb shows in-frame clones only, minus some. The profile covers some 480,000 clones, with roughly 87% appearing a single time and roughly 13% taken by the ten largest. Treatment: some 19 received Ad26.COV2.S at low or high dose, single or two shots; roughly five received placebo; per-sample allocation not given. Collection of samples fell on day 63 after the first vaccine or placebo injection. The material was peripheral blood, obtained in a trial of Ad26.COV2.S vaccine versus placebo. The receptors stem from a person aged 18-65 years who received the Ad26.COV2.S COVID-19 vaccine or a placebo.

The chain employs TRBV11-2 and TRBJ2-7; the match to TRBD2 covers 9 bases. V was clipped by 5 bases and J by 5 bases; unmatched bases: 10. There are 15 residues in the CDR3. Germline CDR1 SGHAT, CDR2 FQNNGV. CDR3: CASSPGTSRRDEQYF. The DNA for the CDR3 is TGTGCCAGCAGCCCCGGGACTAGCCGGCGAGACGAGCAGTACTTC.

The rearrangement uses TRBV6-1 and TRBJ2-1, with TRBD2 identical over 12 bases. Trimming cost V 1 base and J 6 bases; bases outside gene matches: 7. The CDR3 extends over 17 amino acids. Per germline, CDR1 MNHNS and CDR2 SASEGT. CDR3 loop: CASSEVTLAGGGNEQFF. Here the CDR3 DNA reads TGTGCCAGCAGTGAAGTTACCCTAGCGGGAGGGGGCAATGAGCAGTTCTTC.

The CDR3 nucleotides read TGCAGCGTTAAACACCGGGACAACACCGGGGAGCTGTTTTTT. Encoded protein: CSVKHRDNTGELFF. The chain combines TRBV29-1 with TRBJ2-2; D is perhaps TRBD1 or TRBD2 (5 bases each). The germline V gene encodes CDR1 SQVTM and CDR2 ANQGSEA. V lost 5 bases to trimming and J lost 2 bases, with 12 bases between them. The CDR3 covers 14 residues.

V usage is TRBV24-1 and J usage is TRBJ2-5, with D maybe TRBD1 (6 bases). V was pared by 4 bases and J by 5 bases, with 13 bases between. Germline CDR1 reads KGHDR; CDR2 reads SFDVKD. The CDR3 is made up of 14 amino acids. The DNA for the CDR3 is TGTGCCACCAGTGACAGGGGATATGGGGAGACCCAGTACTTC. It yields the protein CATSDRGYGETQYF.

The chain carries TRBV15 and TRBJ2-2, with TRBD2 identical over 8 bases. CDR1 is LNHNV, CDR2 YYDKDF, per germline (reference sequence). The ends lost 0 bases at V and 7 bases at J; junction bases unmatched: 7. This CDR3 comprises 16 residues. CDR3 nucleotides: TGTGCCACCAGCAGAGATCCAGCGGGAGCGGTCGGGGAGCTGTTTTTT. The encoded protein is CATSRDPAGAVGELFF. The whole variable domain, remainder taken from reference TRBV15 and TRBJ2-2, is DAMVIQNPRYQVTQFGKPVTLSCSQTLNHNVMYWYQQKSSQAPKLLFHYYDKDFNNEADTPDNFQSRRPNTSFCFLDIRSPGLGDTAMYLCATSRDPAGAVGELFFGEGSRLTVL.

The chain has TRBV27 and TRBJ1-1; a possible D gene is TRBD1 (6 bases). The CDR3 contains 14 residues. Germline CDR1 and CDR2: MNHEY and SMNVEV (reference sequence). V was trimmed by 0 bases and J by 1 base, leaving 6 bases between them. CDR3 in DNA: TGTGCCAGCAGTTTATCGGGACAGAACACTGAAGCTTTCTTT. It is translated as CASSLSGQNTEAFF.

This rearrangement joins TRBV5-4 to TRBJ2-5; perhaps TRBD1 as D (6 bases). The CDR3 contains 16 residues. Germline CDR1 and CDR2: SGHNT and YYREEE (reference sequence). V gave up 1 base and J gave up 2 bases, with 15 bases separating them. CDR3 amino acids: CASSLFARGTQETQYF. CDR3 coding DNA: TGTGCCAGCAGCTTGTTCGCCAGGGGAACTCAAGAGACCCAGTACTTC.

In this sample, this clone turned up once. The rearrangement links TRBV3-1 (or the pseudogene TRBV3-2) to TRBJ2-1; D is unclear. Germline values: CDR1 LGHDT, CDR2 YNNKEL (reference sequence). The CDR3 contains 13 residues. Trimming took off 3 bases at V and 6 bases at J, with 9 bases between the two ends. The CDR3 DNA is TGTGCCAGCAGCCAGGCAGCAGGCAATGAGCAGTTCTTC. It codes for CASSQAAGNEQFF.

The chain carries TRBV29-1 and TRBJ2-6; 8 bases map to TRBD1. V lost 6 bases, J lost 6 bases, and 19 bases stayed unmatched. Germline CDR1 is SQVTM and CDR2 is ANQGSEA. The CDR3 extends over 18 amino acids. Here the CDR3 reads CSVSFRDRSVELANVLTF. CDR3 bases: TGCAGCGTGAGTTTCCGGGACAGGTCGGTAGAATTGGCCAACGTCCTGACTTTC.

The CDR3, as DNA: TGTGCCAGCAGCCGGCCGGCCGAAGGCTACACCTTC. This gives the protein CASSRPAEGYTF. The chain carries TRBV5-4 and TRBJ1-2; D unresolved. Trimming cost V 4 bases and J 8 bases, with 12 bases left between them. This CDR3 contains 12 residues. Germline-derived CDR1 and CDR2 are SGHNT and YYREEE (reference sequence). Full variable domain (outside the CDR3, taken from reference TRBV5-4 and TRBJ1-2): ETGVTQSPTHLIKTRGQQVTLRCSSQSGHNTVSWYQQALGQGPQFIFQYYREEENGRGNFPPRFSGLQFPNYSSELNVNALELDDSALYLCASSRPAEGYTFGSGTRLTVV.

The rearrangement links TRBV19 to TRBJ1-1; 11 nucleotides match TRBD1. CDR1 and CDR2 (germline): LNHDA, SQIVND (reference sequence). The CDR3 length is 16 residues. V trimming: 4 bases; J trimming: 5 bases; junction bases outside the gene matches: 9. Written as DNA, the CDR3 is TGTGCCAGTAGTACCGGACAGGGGGCGATGGGGACTGAAGCTTTCTTT. Amino acids: CASSTGQGAMGTEAFF.

This clone has a single count. The chain has TRBV5-1 and TRBJ2-5; TRBD1 matches at 7 bases. With 7 bases clipped from V and 4 bases from J, the junction kept 25 bases outside the gene matches. The CDR3 length is 19 residues. The germline CDR1 and CDR2 sequences are SGHRS and YFSETQ. In DNA form, the CDR3 reads TGCGCCAGCGGTCCAGGGGGTTGGGCTAGGCAGGCAAGTCGAGAGACCCAGTACTTC. Its translation is CASGPGGWARQASRETQYF. Supplemented by reference TRBV5-1 and TRBJ2-5, the full variable domain reads KAGVTQTPRYLIKTRGQQVTLSCSPISGHRSVSWYQQTPGQGLQFLFEYFSETQRNKGNFPGRFSGRQFSNSRSEMNVSTLELGDSALYLCASGPGGWARQASRETQYFGPGTRLLVL.

This rearrangement joins TRBV6-6 to TRBJ2-7, with TRBD1 identical over 9 bases. The germline CDR1 and CDR2 sequences are MNHNY and SVGAGI (reference sequence). The CDR3 covers 15 residues. V lost 2 bases, J lost 3 bases, and 5 bases stayed unmatched. The CDR3 reads CASSYPRQGGYEQYF. Here the CDR3 DNA reads TGTGCCAGCAGTTACCCTCGACAGGGGGGCTACGAGCAGTACTTC.

This chain links TRBV5-1 with TRBJ1-4, with D possibly being TRBD1 (5 bases). Trimming left V 1 base short and J 7 bases short, with 11 bases between. From germline, CDR1 is SGHRS and CDR2 YFSETQ. The length of the CDR3 is 14 residues. The CDR3 DNA follows: TGCGCCAGCAGCTTGAGTACAGGATTTGAAAAACTGTTTTTT. Encoded protein: CASSLSTGFEKLFF.

CDR3 DNA: TGTGCCAGCAGCCACACGGGACTAGCGGGAGATGCCCCCTACGAGCAGTACTTC. Translating gives CASSHTGLAGDAPYEQYF. The V gene is TRBV7-9, the J gene TRBJ2-7; TRBD2 agrees at 14 bases. V gave up 5 bases and J gave up 2 bases; unmatched junction bases: 11. Germline V CDR1 and CDR2: SEHNR, FQNEAQ (reference sequence). The CDR3 sequence is 18 residues long.

The genes are TRBV28 and TRBJ1-1; D perhaps matches TRBD1 (5 bases). Trimming removed 6 bases at V and 7 bases at J, with 6 bases between. CDR1 is MDHEN, CDR2 SYDVKM, per germline. The CDR3 length is 10 residues. In DNA form, the CDR3 reads TGTGCCAGCAGACAGGTTGAAGCTTTCTTT. Its protein product is CASRQVEAFF.

The CDR3 DNA is TGTGCCAGCAGTTTATCCGGGACGGCCAACTATGGCTACACCTTC. Encoded protein: CASSLSGTANYGYTF. The chain has TRBV28 and TRBJ1-2; D is perhaps TRBD1 (5 bases). Germline V lookup: CDR1 MDHEN, CDR2 SYDVKM. V was trimmed by 1 base and J by 2 bases, leaving 11 bases between them. The CDR3 has 15 residues.

J is TRBJ2-3 and V is TRBV7-8; 7 nucleotides agree with TRBD2. Per the germline V gene, CDR1 is SGHVS and CDR2 is FQNEAQ. The junction had 12 bases not matched to a gene; V was cut back by 6 bases and J by 6 bases. This CDR3 is built from 15 residues. The CDR3 here is CASRTRELEYDTQYF. For the CDR3, the DNA is TGTGCCAGCAGGACGCGGGAGCTCGAGTATGATACGCAGTATTTT.

This chain joins TRBV6-2 or TRBV6-3 and TRBJ2-7; 7 bases agree with TRBD1. Losses at the gene ends were 5 bases for V and 4 bases for J; bases not matched to a gene: 11. Looked up from germline, CDR1 is MNHEY and CDR2 is SVGEGT. The CDR3 covers 15 residues. The CDR3 loop is CASSIRTGAHYEQYF. DNA of the CDR3: TGTGCCAGCAGTATAAGGACAGGAGCCCATTACGAGCAGTACTTC.

The rearrangement links TRBV5-4 to TRBJ2-2, with no clear D. Germline CDR1 and CDR2: SGHNT and YYREEE (reference sequence). The CDR3 loop spans 13 amino acids. The V end was cut by 0 bases, the J end by 6 bases, with 6 bases between. In nucleotides, the CDR3 is TGTGCCAGCAGCTTGGATCCTGCCGGGGAGCTGTTTTTT. This gives the protein CASSLDPAGELFF.

CDR3 coding DNA: TGTGCCAGCAGTTCCCCTAGCGAGCAGTTCTTC. The encoded protein is CASSSPSEQFF. This chain connects TRBV28 to TRBJ2-1; perhaps TRBD2 as D (5 bases). The V and J ends lost 4 bases and 10 bases respectively, with 8 bases between them. Germline V lookup: CDR1 MDHEN, CDR2 SYDVKM. The length of the CDR3 is 11 residues.

The rearrangement links TRBV11-2 to TRBJ1-5; TRBD1 matches 7 bases. From germline, CDR1 is SGHAT and CDR2 FQNNGV. This CDR3 comprises 15 residues. J lost 6 bases, V lost 4 bases, and 9 bases had no gene match. The CDR3, as DNA: TGTGCCAGCAGCTCGACAACAGGGGTCGGTCAGCCCCAGCATTTT. Its translation is CASSSTTGVGQPQHF.

About this clone: Other DNA sequences in this sample translate to the same CDR3. The chain couples TRBV3-1 (or the pseudogene TRBV3-2) to TRBJ2-7; D might be TRBD1 or TRBD2, each matching 5 bases. The V gene lost 4 bases and the J gene lost 0 bases, with 7 bases spanning the gap. The CDR3 extends over 13 amino acids. Per the germline V gene, CDR1 is LGHDT and CDR2 is YNNKEL (reference sequence). The chain's CDR3 is CASSRGSSYEQYF. The CDR3 bases are TGTGCCAGCAGCCGGGGGAGCTCCTACGAGCAGTACTTC.